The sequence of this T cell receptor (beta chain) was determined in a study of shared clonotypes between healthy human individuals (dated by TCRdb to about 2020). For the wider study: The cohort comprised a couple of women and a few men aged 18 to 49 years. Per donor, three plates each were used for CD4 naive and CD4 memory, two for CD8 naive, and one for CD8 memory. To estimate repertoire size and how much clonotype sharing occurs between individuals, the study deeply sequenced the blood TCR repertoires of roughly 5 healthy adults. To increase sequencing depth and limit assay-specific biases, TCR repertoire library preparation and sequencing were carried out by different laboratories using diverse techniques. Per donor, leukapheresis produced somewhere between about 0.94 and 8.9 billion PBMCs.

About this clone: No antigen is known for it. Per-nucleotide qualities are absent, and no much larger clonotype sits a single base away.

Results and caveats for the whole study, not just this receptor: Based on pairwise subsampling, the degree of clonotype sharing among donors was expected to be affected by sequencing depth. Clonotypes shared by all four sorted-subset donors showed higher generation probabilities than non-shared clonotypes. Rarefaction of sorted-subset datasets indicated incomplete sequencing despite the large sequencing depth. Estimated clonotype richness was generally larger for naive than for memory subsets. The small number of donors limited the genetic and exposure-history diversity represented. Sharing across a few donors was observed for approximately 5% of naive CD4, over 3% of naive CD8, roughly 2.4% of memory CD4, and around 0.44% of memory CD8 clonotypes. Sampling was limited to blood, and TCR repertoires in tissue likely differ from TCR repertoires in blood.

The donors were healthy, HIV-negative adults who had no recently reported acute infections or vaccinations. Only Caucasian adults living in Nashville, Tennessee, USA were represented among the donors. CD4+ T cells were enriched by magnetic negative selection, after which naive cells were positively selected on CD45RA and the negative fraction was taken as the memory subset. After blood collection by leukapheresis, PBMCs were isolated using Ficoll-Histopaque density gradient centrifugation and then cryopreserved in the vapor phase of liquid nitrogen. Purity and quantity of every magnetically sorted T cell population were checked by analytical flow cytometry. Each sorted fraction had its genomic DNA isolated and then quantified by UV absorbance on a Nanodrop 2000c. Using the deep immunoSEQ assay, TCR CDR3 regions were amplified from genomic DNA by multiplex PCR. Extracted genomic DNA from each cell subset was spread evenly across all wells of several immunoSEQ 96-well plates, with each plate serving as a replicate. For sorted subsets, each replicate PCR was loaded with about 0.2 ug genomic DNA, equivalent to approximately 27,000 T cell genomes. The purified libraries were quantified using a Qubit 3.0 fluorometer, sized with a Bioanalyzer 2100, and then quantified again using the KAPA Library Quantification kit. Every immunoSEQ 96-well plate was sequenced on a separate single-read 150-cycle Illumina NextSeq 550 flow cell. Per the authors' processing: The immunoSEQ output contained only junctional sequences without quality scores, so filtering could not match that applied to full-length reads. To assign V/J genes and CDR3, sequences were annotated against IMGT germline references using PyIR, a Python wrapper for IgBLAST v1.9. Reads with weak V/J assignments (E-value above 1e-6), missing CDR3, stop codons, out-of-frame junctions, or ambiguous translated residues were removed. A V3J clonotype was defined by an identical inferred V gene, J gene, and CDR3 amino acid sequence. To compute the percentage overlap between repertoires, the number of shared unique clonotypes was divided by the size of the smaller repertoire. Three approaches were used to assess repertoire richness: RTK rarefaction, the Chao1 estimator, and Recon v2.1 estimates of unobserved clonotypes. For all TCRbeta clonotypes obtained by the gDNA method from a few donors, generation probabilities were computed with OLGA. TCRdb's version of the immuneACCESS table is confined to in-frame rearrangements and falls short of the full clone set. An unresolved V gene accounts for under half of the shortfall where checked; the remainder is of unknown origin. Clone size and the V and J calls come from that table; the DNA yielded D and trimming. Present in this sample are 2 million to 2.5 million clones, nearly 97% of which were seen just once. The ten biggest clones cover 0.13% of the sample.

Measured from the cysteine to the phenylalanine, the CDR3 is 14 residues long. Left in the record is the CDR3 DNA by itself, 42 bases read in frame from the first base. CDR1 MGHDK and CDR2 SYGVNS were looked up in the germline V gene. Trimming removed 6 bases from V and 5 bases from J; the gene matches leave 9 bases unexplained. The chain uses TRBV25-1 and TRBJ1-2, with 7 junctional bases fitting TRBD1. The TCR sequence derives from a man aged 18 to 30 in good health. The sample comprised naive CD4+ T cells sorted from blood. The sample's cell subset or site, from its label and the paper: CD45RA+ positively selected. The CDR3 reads CASSQRDSEYGYTF. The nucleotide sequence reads TGTGCCAGCAGCCAAAGGGACAGCGAGTATGGCTACACCTTC.